Each of the 13 T cell receptor beta chains below was sequenced from the same sample in a study of Ad26.COV2.S vaccination and SARS-CoV-2 variants (dated by TCRdb to 2020 to 2023). The time point label, read with the paper, signifies: individuals recovered from natural SARS-CoV-2 infection. Library preparation used the immunoSEQ multiplex PCR assay. Sourced from immuneACCESS, this table was stored by TCRdb with only in-frame sequences that have V and J called. A share of the clones is absent; for the studies checked, an unresolved V gene accounts for under half, and the remainder has no known explanation. Recorded for this sample are around 370,000 clones; around 90% of them occurred a single time. The top ten clonotypes cover about 3.9% of the sample. The sample was peripheral blood, taken after recovery from COVID-19. The receptors shown here come from a human donor who had recovered from COVID-19.

The chain combines TRBV3-1 (or the pseudogene TRBV3-2) with TRBJ1-1; the D is unclear. V was clipped by 4 bases and J by 2 bases, with 11 bases between them. The CDR3 sequence is 14 residues long. Germline V lookup: CDR1 LGHDT, CDR2 YNNKEL (reference sequence). CDR3 loop: CASSPWAANTEAFF. In DNA, the CDR3 is TGTGCCAGCAGCCCATGGGCGGCCAACACTGAAGCTTTCTTT.

DNA for the CDR3: TGTGCCAGCAGCACCCGACAGGGGGCGAACACTGAAGCTTTCTTT. Protein product: CASSTRQGANTEAFF. The rearrangement joins TRBV5-5 to TRBJ1-1; 10 nucleotides line up with TRBD1. This CDR3 has 15 amino acids. Trimming took 4 bases from V and 1 from J; bases not matched to a gene: 4. Germline CDR1 is SGHKS and CDR2 is YYEKEE (reference sequence). Full variable domain (remainder filled in from reference TRBV5-5 and TRBJ1-1): DAGVTQSPTHLIKTRGQQVTLRCSPISGHKSVSWYQQVLGQGPQFIFQYYEKEERGRGNFPDRFSARQFPNYSSELNVNALLLGDSALYLCASSTRQGANTEAFFGQGTRLTVV.

The chain links TRBV7-2 to TRBJ2-7; D uncertain. Germline CDR1 reads SGHTA; CDR2 reads FQGNSA. The CDR3 has 11 amino acids. V was cut by 5 bases and J by 3 bases, with 5 bases left in between. The CDR3 loop reads CASSHSYEQYF. CDR3 DNA sequence: TGTGCCAGCAGCCACAGCTACGAGCAGTACTTC.

The V and J genes are TRBV5-1 and TRBJ2-5; 13 bases are a match to TRBD2. CDR1 is SGHRS, CDR2 YFSETQ, per germline. V dropped 0 bases and J dropped 5; count of bases not matched to a gene: 4. CDR3 length: 16 amino acids. CDR3 in amino acids: CASSLEGLAGSETQYF. DNA of the CDR3: TGCGCCAGCAGCTTGGAGGGACTAGCGGGGAGTGAGACCCAGTACTTC.

The genes are TRBV19 and TRBJ1-1; possibly TRBD1 for D (5 bases). CDR1 LNHDA and CDR2 SQIVND come from the germline V gene (reference sequence). V lost 6 bases, J lost 7 bases, and 9 bases lay in between. The CDR3 covers 11 residues. CDR3 loop: CASRLTDEAFF. The CDR3 DNA follows: TGTGCCAGTAGGCTGACAGATGAAGCTTTCTTT.

The chain is built from TRBV18 and TRBJ2-3, with TRBD2 identical over 12 bases. With 3 bases clipped from V and 6 bases from J, the junction kept 10 bases outside the gene matches. The CDR3 extends over 17 amino acids. Germline CDR1 KGHSH, CDR2 LQKENI. CDR3 in amino acids: CASSPRTPSGGVDTQYF. The DNA of the CDR3 is TGTGCCAGCTCACCGCGAACCCCTAGCGGGGGGGTGGATACGCAGTATTTT.

The rearrangement joins TRBV2 to TRBJ2-2; D perhaps matches TRBD2 (5 bases). Germline V gene sequence: CDR1 SNHLY, CDR2 FYNNEI. Trimming took off 2 bases at V and 0 bases at J, with 7 bases between the two ends. The CDR3 consists of 15 residues. The CDR3 protein is CASSEPGTNTGELFF. The CDR3 DNA reads as TGTGCCAGCAGTGAACCGGGGACGAACACCGGGGAGCTGTTTTTT.

The chain couples TRBV29-1 to TRBJ2-7; D is unresolved. The CDR3 has 12 amino acids. Trimming took off 5 bases at V and 0 bases at J, with 8 bases between the two ends. The germline V gene encodes CDR1 SQVTM and CDR2 ANQGSEA. DNA for the CDR3: TGCAGCGTTACTGATGGCTCCTACGAGCAGTACTTC. Amino acid sequence: CSVTDGSYEQYF.

V is TRBV3-1 (or the pseudogene TRBV3-2) and J is TRBJ1-1; D uncertain. Germline V lookup: CDR1 LGHDT, CDR2 YNNKEL (reference sequence). CDR3 length: 14 residues. V dropped 0 bases and J dropped 3 bases, with 8 bases sitting between them. CDR3 sequence: CASSQDDVDTEAFF. CDR3 DNA sequence: TGTGCCAGCAGCCAAGATGATGTGGACACTGAAGCTTTCTTT.

This clone has a handful of counts. The rearrangement uses TRBV13 and TRBJ1-2; TRBD1 might be the D (6 bases). V was trimmed by 1 base and J by 5 bases, leaving 11 bases between them. The CDR3 spans 14 residues. Germline CDR1 is PRHDT and CDR2 is FYEKMQ (reference sequence). CDR3 amino acids: CASSLAGADYGYTF. DNA of the CDR3: TGTGCCAGCAGCTTAGCGGGGGCTGATTATGGCTACACCTTC.

The V gene is TRBV2, the J gene TRBJ2-1; the D gene is possibly TRBD2 (5 bases). The germline CDR1 and CDR2 sequences are SNHLY and FYNNEI. Trimming cost V 4 bases and J 7 bases, with 14 bases left between them. The CDR3 length is 14 residues. In DNA form, the CDR3 reads TGTGCCAGCAGTGGCCCACCACTAGGGAATGAGCAGTTCTTC. It yields the protein CASSGPPLGNEQFF. The complete variable domain, with remaining parts taken from reference TRBV2 and TRBJ2-1, reads EPEVTQTPSHQVTQMGQEVILRCVPISNHLYFYWYRQILGQKVEFLVSFYNNEISEKSEIFDDQFSVERPDGSNFTLKIRSTKLEDSAMYFCASSGPPLGNEQFFGPGTRLTVL.

This sequence joins TRBV6-5 and TRBJ1-1, with D unresolved. Trimming pared 2 bases from V and 6 bases from J, leaving 13 bases between. Germline lookup yields CDR1 MNHEY and CDR2 SVGAGI. The CDR3 sequence is 14 residues long. CDR3 amino acids: CASSYRTRRAEAFF. CDR3 nucleotide sequence: TGTGCCAGCAGTTACCGGACGAGGCGGGCTGAAGCTTTCTTT.

The gene calls are TRBV5-5 and TRBJ2-3; no firm D call. CDR3 length: 16 residues. Per germline, CDR1 SGHKS and CDR2 YYEKEE (reference sequence). V was clipped by 2 bases and J by 0 bases, with 13 bases between them. CDR3 nucleotides: TGTGCCAGCAGCTTCCTAGTGGCGGCAAGCACAGATACGCAGTATTTT. Its translation is CASSFLVAASTDTQYF.